This TCR beta chain was found in a study of response to subunit inactivated influenza vaccine (dated by TCRdb to the late 2010s). As for the study more broadly: Deep quantitative profiling of the T cell receptor repertoire was used in the study to follow responses to a trivalent subunit inactivated influenza vaccine.

Overall study outcomes, separate from this receptor: The authors suggested that each seasonal influenza vaccination may recruit only a limited number of new T cells.

At least ten counts were recorded for this clonotype. Its antigen has not been determined. Per-base quality was not reported, and no clone a single base away is much larger than it. The protocol used for the library was RT-PCR. Sequencer: Illumina HiSeq 2500. TCRdb trimmed public reads at Q25 via fastp, called clones via MiXCR and kept in-frame beta chains. CDR3 protein sequences are deduplicated, and each keeps its most common genes and DNA. The sample table shows around 570,000 distinct CDR3 sequences, and roughly 8.2% are seen once. Over 10% of the sample goes to the ten largest clones. Material: PBMCs from blood, obtained roughly 24 months after vaccination. This sequence originates from a man aged 45-69 years who received an inactivated influenza vaccine. Donor details come from another sample of the same person, matched by shared clones.

The DNA sequence is given as TGTGCCAGCAGCTTAACGGGACTAGCGGGAGCAGATACGCAGTATTTT. Its protein reads: CASSLTGLAGADTQYF. Recombination joined TRBV7-3 with TRBJ2-3, with 14 bases aligning to TRBD2. Relative to germline, V is missing 0 bases and J is missing 4 bases, with 0 bases of the junction outside any gene match. The CDR3 runs 16 amino acids, cysteine and phenylalanine included. Only the CDR3 part of the read is kept: 48 bases, read in frame from the first base. Reading the germline V gene gives CDR1 SGHTA and CDR2 FQGTGA.